This T cell receptor beta chain appears in the sequencing data of a study of blood T cell repertoires in COVID-19. The CDR3 is 15 amino acids. V was clipped by 0 bases and J by 1 base; unmatched bases: 0. Germline V lookup: CDR1 SGHTA, CDR2 FQGNSA. In the source study's methods: By means of reference gene primer amplification, nucleated cell counts were estimated. Clones were read by immunoSEQ multiplex PCR, and TCRdb kept only the in-frame ones, dropping some. That table is the source of V, J and clone size, and D and trimming were worked out from the DNA. The table has about 73,000 clones, around four fifths seen once.

The chain has TRBV7-2 and TRBJ1-5; 7 bases match TRBD1. This clonotype was obtained from an older woman with acute or convalescent COVID-19. The sequenced sample consisted of peripheral blood. CDR3 residues: CASSLAGQSNQPQHF. DNA for the CDR3: TGTGCCAGCAGCTTAGCGGGACAGAGCAATCAGCCCCAGCATTTT.